This T cell receptor beta chain is drawn from a study of regulatory and conventional T cells in RAG deficiency. Clones were read by immunoSEQ multiplex PCR, and TCRdb kept only the in-frame ones, dropping some. The top ten clones hold 0.51% of a sample with over 45,000 clones, over 80% of them seen once. Germline CDR1 and CDR2: SGHKS and YYEKEE (reference sequence). The V gene lost 6 bases and the J gene lost 3 bases, with 19 bases spanning the gap. This CDR3 is 15 amino acids long. Broader study findings: Patient subsets had shorter CDR3s; Omenn Treg-Tconv overlap exceeded 85%.

Genomic DNA came from blood conventional CD4+ T cells gated CD25-low CD127-high. Details on this clone: Its antigen is still unknown.

This sample also belongs to another study, concerning regulatory T cells. That paper states: The primer mix had 52 TRBV and 13 TRBJ primers. Patient repertoires had restricted TRB V-J pairs and skewed V and J usage, most in Tregs.

The material sequenced was CD4+ effector T cells sorted from blood. This sequence originates from a human donor in good health. This rearrangement joins TRBV5-5 to TRBJ2-7; weak D call: TRBD2 (6 bases). The CDR3 here is CASTLPWQGGYEQYF. Here the CDR3 DNA reads TGTGCCAGCACCCTACCCTGGCAGGGAGGCTACGAGCAGTACTTC.